The following is a TCR beta chain sequence with its context. The antigen is not known. This may be a read error, as it is one base from a much larger clone. This record comes from a study of early T cells in non-severe SARS-CoV-2 infection. Broader study findings: VDJdb-based annotation leaned toward anti-spike CD8 responses and missed private and CD4 specificities.

In the library, individual cDNA molecules carried attached unique molecular identifiers. TCRdb re-derived calls from the 5' RACE reads in MiXCR, one entry per CDR3 protein. The sample has roughly 56,000 distinct CDR3 sequences; roughly 13% are singletons. Germline CDR1 KGHSH, CDR2 LQKENI. Trimming stripped 8 bases from V and 6 bases from J, with 16 bases between. The CDR3 contains 14 residues. The rearrangement links TRBV18 to TRBJ1-4; the D gene is possibly TRBD1 (6 bases). The specimen sequenced was whole blood. The receptor's source is an adult who was a healthcare worker with PCR-confirmed SARS-CoV-2 infection or an uninfected control (not recorded which). CDR3 sequence: CASPELPGDEKLFF. CDR3 in DNA: TGTGCCAGCCCAGAACTCCCAGGGGATGAAAAACTGTTTTTT.